This is a list of T cell receptor beta chains from one sample in a study of regulatory T cells in long-lasting Graves disease. TCRdb independently ran MiXCR on the multiplex PCR reads; one entry per CDR3 protein. The sample carries 400,000 to 500,000 distinct CDR3 sequences, 14% to 15% recorded once. This sample was shared with a second study, whose subject was T cells in Graves' hyperthyroidism and ophthalmopathy.

Sequencing was performed on peripheral blood mononuclear cells (PBMCs), taken at new diagnosis, from a patient treated with antithyroid drugs. These receptors were collected from a woman in her twenties or thirties with Graves disease. Each CDR3 is given with its conserved first and last residue. Each record gives: clone size, D gene, V gene, J gene, CDR3 DNA, CDR3 protein. D genes are given only for firm matches. Size is omitted from some rows. Given values are once, few, many or a class for expanded clones.

size: many; D: TRBD2; V: TRBV3-1; J: TRBJ2-3; DNA: TGTGCCAGCAGCCAAGATAGACTAGCACTCACAGATACGCAGTATTTT; CDR3: CASSQDRLALTDTQYF
size: many; D: -; V: TRBV6-2/TRBV6-3; J: TRBJ2-7; DNA: TGTGCCAGCAGTTACTCTGGGGGTACCAACCCCTACGAGCAGTACTTC; CDR3: CASSYSGGTNPYEQYF
size: many; D: TRBD2; V: TRBV20-1; J: TRBJ2-1; DNA: TGCAGTGCTAGAGTCCCGAAAAAAAGACTAGCGCGAATCTACAATGAGCAGTTCTTC; CDR3: CSARVPKKRLARIYNEQFF
size: -; D: TRBD1; V: TRBV6-1; J: TRBJ1-5; DNA: TGTGCCAGCAGTGGTAGGACAGGGCTGATAATAGATCAGCCCCAGCATTTT; CDR3: CASSGRTGLIIDQPQHF
size: -; D: -; V: TRBV30; J: TRBJ1-6; DNA: TGTGCCTGGAGCGGGATCTCGAATTCACCCCTCCACTTT; CDR3: CAWSGISNSPLHF
size: many; D: TRBD1; V: TRBV24-1; J: TRBJ2-1; DNA: TGTGCCACCAGTGATTCCGGACAGGGCCTCCGAAATGAGCAGTTCTTC; CDR3: CATSDSGQGLRNEQFF
size: few; D: -; V: TRBV19; J: TRBJ2-7; DNA: TGTGCCAGTAGTATATCGGGGTTTGGCTACGAGCAGTACTTC; CDR3: CASSISGFGYEQYF
size: -; D: TRBD2; V: TRBV6-1; J: TRBJ2-1; DNA: TGTGCCAGCAGCCGCAGATCCGGGACTAGCGGGAGCTCCTACGATGAGCAGTTCTTC; CDR3: CASSRRSGTSGSSYDEQFF
size: -; D: TRBD1; V: TRBV19; J: TRBJ2-3; DNA: TGTGCCAGTAAACCCAGACAGGGACAGGGAGCAGATACGCAGTATTTT; CDR3: CASKPRQGQGADTQYF
size: many; D: -; V: TRBV27; J: TRBJ2-1; DNA: TGTGCCAGCAGTCTCGGACTTGACTCCTACAATGAGCAGTTCTTC; CDR3: CASSLGLDSYNEQFF
size: many; D: TRBD2; V: TRBV5-1; J: TRBJ2-7; DNA: TGCGCCAGCAGCTTGGTTGGGACTAGCGGAACGGAGCAGTACTTC; CDR3: CASSLVGTSGTEQYF
size: few; D: -; V: TRBV5-1; J: TRBJ2-4; DNA: TGCGCCAGCAGTCCGAGGGGGGACATTCAGTACTTC; CDR3: CASSPRGDIQYF
size: -; D: TRBD2; V: TRBV9; J: TRBJ2-1; DNA: TGTGCCAGCAGCGTAGAGGGCTTAGCGGGAAACTACAATGAGCAGTTCTTC; CDR3: CASSVEGLAGNYNEQFF
size: many; D: -; V: TRBV9; J: TRBJ1-2; DNA: TGTGCCAGCAGCGTAGGGGACGTCATAAGGGGAGGCTACACCTTC; CDR3: CASSVGDVIRGGYTF
size: -; D: TRBD1; V: TRBV2; J: TRBJ2-5; DNA: TGTGCCAGCAGTAGGGGACAGGGGGCTGAAGAGACCCAGTACTTC; CDR3: CASSRGQGAEETQYF
size: -; D: TRBD1; V: TRBV19; J: TRBJ1-5; DNA: TGTGCCAGTAGTATGGACAGGGGGCGAGGCAATCAGCCCCAGCATTTT; CDR3: CASSMDRGRGNQPQHF
size: -; D: -; V: TRBV20-1; J: TRBJ2-1; DNA: TGCAGTGCTGAGACCAGGGGGGTCGGGACTGAGCAGTTCTTC; CDR3: CSAETRGVGTEQFF
size: many; D: TRBD2; V: TRBV20-1; J: TRBJ2-5; DNA: TGCAGTGCTAGACTAGCGGTGCAAGAGACCCAGTACTTC; CDR3: CSARLAVQETQYF
size: many; D: -; V: TRBV12-3/TRBV12-4; J: TRBJ2-1; DNA: TGTGCCAGCAGTTTTGGGGGGGCCGACAATGAGCAGTTCTTC; CDR3: CASSFGGADNEQFF
size: many; D: -; V: TRBV2; J: TRBJ2-5; DNA: TGTGCCACCGACAGGCCTAAAGAGACCCAGTACTTC; CDR3: CATDRPKETQYF
size: few; D: -; V: TRBV12-3/TRBV12-4; J: TRBJ2-3; DNA: TGTACCAGCAAGAAGCGTGGGGGGCCAGATACGCAGTATTTT; CDR3: CTSKKRGGPDTQYF
size: once; D: -; V: TRBV3-1; J: TRBJ2-4; DNA: TGTGCCAGCAGCCAAATGGGGGGAAATCTAGCCAAAAACATTCAGTACTTC; CDR3: CASSQMGGNLAKNIQYF
size: many; D: TRBD2; V: TRBV7-6; J: TRBJ2-3; DNA: TGTGCCAGCAGCCCTCTGACTAGCGGGATCACAGATACGCAGTATTTT; CDR3: CASSPLTSGITDTQYF
size: many; D: TRBD2; V: TRBV9; J: TRBJ2-7; DNA: TGTGCCAGCAGCCCGCCTGGGACTAGCGGGAACTACGAGCAGTACTTC; CDR3: CASSPPGTSGNYEQYF
size: many; D: -; V: TRBV20-1; J: TRBJ2-7; DNA: TGCAGTGCTAGCGGACCCAGCGGGCGGACCTCCTACGAGCAGTACTTC; CDR3: CSASGPSGRTSYEQYF
size: many; D: TRBD2; V: TRBV7-6; J: TRBJ2-7; DNA: TGTGCCAGCAGTCAAGGACTAGCGGCATTCGAGCAGTACTTC; CDR3: CASSQGLAAFEQYF
size: -; D: TRBD1; V: TRBV12-3/TRBV12-4; J: TRBJ1-5; DNA: TGTGCCAGCATCGTCCTTTGGGACAGCCTTTCCCGGCCCCAGCATTTT; CDR3: CASIVLWDSLSRPQHF
size: -; D: -; V: TRBV10-3; J: TRBJ1-6; DNA: TGTGCCATCAGTGAGTCTTTCGTAGGCGGTAATTCACCCCTCCACTTT; CDR3: CAISESFVGGNSPLHF
size: many; D: -; V: TRBV12-3/TRBV12-4; J: TRBJ2-2; DNA: TGTGCCAGCAAAACGAAAGGGCCCCACACCGGGGAGCTGTTTTTT; CDR3: CASKTKGPHTGELFF